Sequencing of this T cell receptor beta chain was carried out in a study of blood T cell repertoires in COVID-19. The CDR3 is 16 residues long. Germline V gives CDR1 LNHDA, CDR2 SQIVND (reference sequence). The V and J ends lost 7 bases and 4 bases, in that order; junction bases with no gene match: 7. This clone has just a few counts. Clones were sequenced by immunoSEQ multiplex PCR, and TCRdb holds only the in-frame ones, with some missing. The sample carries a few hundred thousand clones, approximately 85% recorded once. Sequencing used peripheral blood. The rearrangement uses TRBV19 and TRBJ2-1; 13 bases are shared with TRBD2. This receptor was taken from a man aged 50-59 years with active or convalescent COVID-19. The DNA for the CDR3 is TGTGCCAGTACTGAGACTAGCGGGAGGATTTACAATGAGCAGTTCTTC. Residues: CASTETSGRIYNEQFF.